This T cell receptor (beta chain) came from a study of T cells in Graves' hyperthyroidism and ophthalmopathy. Study-wide background: Peripheral blood specimens were obtained at initial diagnosis, prior to any treatment. Overall study findings and caveats: The majority of expanded thyroid clonotypes above 0.001 also appeared in blood. Ophthalmopathy was distinguished from stable hyperthyroidism by 13 V-J signatures.

This clonotype came up a few times. Its antigen is unknown. This CDR3 region has 17 residues. Germline V gene data show CDR1 as SGHAT and CDR2 as FQNNGV. V lost 5 bases and J lost 7, with 24 bases in between. RNA transcripts gave rise to amplified TCR beta CDR3 regions. When the TCR CDR3 underwent first-round RT-PCR, the HTBI primer set was used. TCRdb ran MiXCR on the multiplex PCR reads and lists one entry per CDR3 protein. The data contain about 320,000 distinct CDR3 sequences, about 15% of them singletons. Source material: blood. The chain recombines TRBV11-2 with TRBJ2-1; perhaps D is TRBD1 or TRBD2 (5 bases each). This receptor was identified in a man younger than 40 with Graves' hyperthyroidism. CDR3 sequence: CASSQDGERTPGNEQFF. CDR3 DNA sequence: TGTGCCAGCAGCCAAGATGGGGAGCGGACTCCAGGGAATGAGCAGTTCTTC.